These 26 T cell receptor beta chains came from one sample sequenced in a study of blood T cell repertoires in COVID-19. Repertoires were generated with immunoSEQ multiplex PCR, while TCRdb's copy carries only in-frame clones and drops some. The sample contains about 86,000 clones, 80% to 90% of which appear only once. Sequenced input: PBMCs or T cells enriched from blood (not recorded which). These receptors came from a woman between 45 and 60 years old with acute COVID-19.

V usage is TRBV7-9 and J usage is TRBJ2-7; 12 nucleotides line up with TRBD1. The CDR3 is made up of 14 amino acids. From germline, CDR1 is SEHNR and CDR2 FQNEAQ (reference sequence). J lost 4 bases, V lost 6 bases, and 4 bases had no gene match. The DNA of the CDR3 is TGTGCCAGCAGACGGGACAGGGGGCTATACGAGCAGTACTTC. It is translated as CASRRDRGLYEQYF.

This chain joins TRBV6-5 and TRBJ1-1; TRBD1 is a possible D gene (6 bases). Germline V gene sequence: CDR1 MNHEY, CDR2 SVGAGI. V was clipped by 5 bases and J by 3 bases, with 16 bases between them. The length of the CDR3 is 15 residues. CDR3 region: CASSTLQGTDTEAFF. As DNA, the CDR3 is TGTGCCAGCAGTACCCTACAGGGAACGGACACTGAAGCTTTCTTT.

The rearrangement links TRBV7-2 to TRBJ1-1; no firm D call. This CDR3 spans 13 amino acids. Germline-derived CDR1 and CDR2 are SGHTA and FQGNSA. V was trimmed by 1 base and J by 6 bases, leaving 9 bases between them. The CDR3 loop is CASSLVREAEAFF. CDR3 nucleotide sequence: TGTGCCAGCAGCTTAGTCCGAGAGGCTGAAGCTTTCTTT.

The chain links TRBV14 to TRBJ2-7, with D maybe TRBD1 (6 bases). CDR1 is SGHDN, CDR2 FVKESK, per germline. The CDR3 consists of 15 residues. V lost 5 bases and J 5 bases, leaving 19 bases between the germline ends. The CDR3, as DNA: TGTGCCAGCAGCTACGTCAGGGGAAGAGGGAACGAGCAGTACTTC. Protein sequence: CASSYVRGRGNEQYF.

The rearrangement uses TRBV3-1 (or the pseudogene TRBV3-2) and TRBJ2-1, with D perhaps TRBD2 (6 bases). V was pared by 3 bases and J by 5 bases, with 14 bases between. Germline values: CDR1 LGHDT, CDR2 YNNKEL (reference sequence). The CDR3 totals 15 residues. CDR3: CASSHSQRADNEQFF. Written as DNA, the CDR3 is TGTGCCAGCAGCCACTCACAGCGGGCTGACAATGAGCAGTTCTTC.

This rearrangement joins TRBV6-5 to TRBJ1-2, with TRBD1 as a possible D gene (6 bases). Germline V lookup: CDR1 MNHEY, CDR2 SVGAGI. The germline V and J ends were trimmed by 0 bases and 5 bases, with 7 bases remaining between them. This CDR3 has 13 amino acids. The CDR3 region is CASSYSRGYGYTF. CDR3 in DNA: TGTGCCAGCAGTTACTCAAGGGGGTATGGCTACACCTTC.

The chain uses TRBV19 and TRBJ2-7, with a possible D match to TRBD1 (6 bases). V lost 4 bases, J lost 3 bases, and 10 bases lay in between. CDR1 LNHDA and CDR2 SQIVND come from the germline V gene (reference sequence). The CDR3 has 13 amino acids. DNA for the CDR3: TGTGCCAGTAGTAGGAACAGGGACTACGAGCAGTACTTC. It yields the protein CASSRNRDYEQYF.

The chain uses TRBV19 and TRBJ1-6; D is unclear. Germline assignment: CDR1 LNHDA and CDR2 SQIVND (reference sequence). V was clipped by 5 bases and J by 5 bases, with 10 bases between them. The CDR3 runs 14 residues. The CDR3: CASSFSDDNSPLHF. DNA of the CDR3: TGTGCCAGTAGTTTCAGCGACGATAATTCACCCCTCCACTTT.

The V and J genes are TRBV6-5 and TRBJ2-7; 12 nucleotides agree with TRBD2. In germline, CDR1 is MNHEY, CDR2 SVGAGI. CDR3 size: 15 residues. With 6 bases clipped from V and 1 base from J, the junction kept 4 bases outside the gene matches. DNA for the CDR3: TGTGCCAGCAGGGGACTAGCGGGTAAATCCTACGAGCAGTACTTC. This translates into CASRGLAGKSYEQYF.

This clone is a singleton in its sample. The J gene is TRBJ1-2, the V gene TRBV5-6; D might be TRBD1 (6 bases). Germline CDR1 is SGHDT and CDR2 is YYEEEE. The CDR3 runs to 14 residues. Trimming shortened V by 3 bases and J by 8 bases, and 17 bases separated the two germline ends. The CDR3 spells CASSSTGPSMGYTF. In DNA form, the CDR3 reads TGTGCCAGCAGCTCAACAGGGCCCTCTATGGGCTACACCTTC. Filled out from reference TRBV5-6 and TRBJ1-2, the complete variable domain reads DAGVTQSPTHLIKTRGQQVTLRCSPKSGHDTVSWYQQALGQGPQFIFQYYEEEERQRGNFPDRFSGHQFPNYSSELNVNALLLGDSALYLCASSSTGPSMGYTFGSGTRLTVV.

V and J are TRBV30 and TRBJ1-2, with 7 bases fitting TRBD1. The germline gives CDR1 GTSNPN, CDR2 SVGIG (reference sequence). The CDR3 runs 13 residues. V lost 3 bases to trimming and J lost 2 bases; unmatched junction nucleotides: 3. The CDR3 sequence: CAWSGGGNYGYTF. The CDR3 region has the DNA TGTGCCTGGAGCGGAGGGGGCAACTATGGCTACACCTTC.

The chain combines TRBV5-1 with TRBJ2-3; 7 bases fit TRBD2. In germline, CDR1 is SGHRS, CDR2 YFSETQ. The V segment lost 2 bases and the J segment 1 base; nucleotides outside the gene matches: 10. The CDR3 is made up of 17 amino acids. CDR3 sequence: CASSLKREEIGTDTQYF. The DNA for the CDR3 is TGCGCCAGCAGCTTAAAACGGGAGGAAATTGGCACAGATACGCAGTATTTT.

This clone was seen just once. The V gene is TRBV5-4, the J gene TRBJ2-1, with D tentatively TRBD1 (6 bases). Germline CDR1 reads SGHNT; CDR2 reads YYREEE (reference sequence). V was cut by 1 base and J by 2 bases, with 19 bases left in between. This CDR3 is 18 amino acids long. The CDR3 is CASSLFPPLDSPYNEQFF. DNA for the CDR3: TGTGCCAGCAGCTTGTTCCCCCCTTTGGACAGTCCCTACAATGAGCAGTTCTTC. The entire variable domain, with the rest obtained from reference TRBV5-4 and TRBJ2-1, is as follows: ETGVTQSPTHLIKTRGQQVTLRCSSQSGHNTVSWYQQALGQGPQFIFQYYREEENGRGNFPPRFSGLQFPNYSSELNVNALELDDSALYLCASSLFPPLDSPYNEQFFGPGTRLTVL.

This rearrangement joins TRBV18 to TRBJ2-7, with unresolved D. Per germline, CDR1 KGHSH and CDR2 LQKENI. The CDR3 has 15 residues. Deletions cut 0 bases from V and 2 bases from J, with 11 bases between. The CDR3 sequence is CASSPPAAAAYEQYF. For the CDR3, the DNA is TGTGCCAGCTCACCACCGGCGGCGGCGGCCTACGAGCAGTACTTC.

The genes are TRBV5-1 and TRBJ2-7, with 8 bases fitting TRBD2. Germline trimming cut 1 base from V and 0 bases from J; bases unmatched to any gene: 6. The CDR3 runs 16 residues. The germline CDR1 and CDR2 sequences are SGHRS and YFSETQ. This CDR3 is CASSLNGGRLSYEQYF. CDR3 DNA: TGCGCCAGCAGCTTGAACGGCGGGAGGCTCTCCTACGAGCAGTACTTC.

The chain has TRBV24-1 and TRBJ2-7; D gene uncertain. V was clipped by 1 base and J by 4 bases, with 4 bases between them. The CDR3 is 12 residues long. Germline CDR1 and CDR2: KGHDR and SFDVKD. In DNA, the CDR3 is TGTGCCACCAGTGATTTCCTGTACGAGCAGTACTTC. It is translated as CATSDFLYEQYF.

V gene TRBV7-2 combines with J gene TRBJ1-1; 8 bases are shared with TRBD1. The CDR3 contains 15 residues. Trimming at V came to 3 bases and at J to 1 base, leaving 4 bases not matched to a gene. Germline CDR1 is SGHTA and CDR2 is FQGNSA. CDR3 region: CASSLDGQGNTEAFF. The CDR3 coding sequence is TGTGCCAGCAGCTTGGACGGACAGGGGAACACTGAAGCTTTCTTT.

The rearrangement joins TRBV25-1 to TRBJ2-7, with D possibly matching TRBD1 (5 bases). Germline V gives CDR1 MGHDK, CDR2 SYGVNS. The V and J ends lost 3 bases and 6 bases respectively, with 15 bases between them. The CDR3 is 14 residues long. The CDR3 region is CASSDLARRGEQYF. CDR3 in DNA: TGTGCCAGCAGTGATCTTGCCAGAAGGGGCGAGCAGTACTTC.

This rearrangement joins TRBV5-1 to TRBJ2-3; tentatively, D is TRBD1 (6 bases). The V end was cut by 1 base, the J end by 0 bases, with 9 bases between. Per germline, CDR1 SGHRS and CDR2 YFSETQ. This CDR3 is 15 amino acids long. The CDR3 here is CASSLTGSSTDTQYF. The CDR3 DNA follows: TGCGCCAGCAGCTTGACAGGGTCTAGCACAGATACGCAGTATTTT.

The J gene is TRBJ1-1, the V gene TRBV7-2, with a weak D call TRBD1 (5 bases). The CDR3 runs 14 residues. Per germline, CDR1 SGHTA and CDR2 FQGNSA. Deletions cut 7 bases from V and 4 bases from J, with 16 bases between. CDR3: CASTNRGMGTEAFF. The CDR3 DNA follows: TGTGCCAGCACCAATAGGGGTATGGGCACTGAAGCTTTCTTT.

The chain has TRBV19 and TRBJ1-2; 9 nucleotides line up with TRBD1. V lost 5 bases to trimming and J lost 4 bases; unmatched junction nucleotides: 8. Germline values: CDR1 LNHDA, CDR2 SQIVND (reference sequence). This CDR3 region has 15 residues. The CDR3 DNA reads as TGTGCCAGTAGTCTTGGACAGGGGCTTAGCTATGGCTACACCTTC. Protein sequence: CASSLGQGLSYGYTF.

The rearrangement joins TRBV13 to TRBJ1-1; D perhaps matches TRBD1 (5 bases). The CDR3 has 16 amino acids. The V end was cut by 1 base, the J end by 4 bases, with 16 bases between. CDR1 and CDR2 (germline): PRHDT, FYEKMQ (reference sequence). CDR3 amino acids: CASSLVQGEKGTEAFF. The CDR3 DNA is TGTGCCAGCAGCTTAGTCCAGGGCGAGAAAGGCACTGAAGCTTTCTTT.

This chain uses TRBV9 with TRBJ2-1; 9 nucleotides line up with TRBD2. Germline V lookup: CDR1 SGDLS, CDR2 YYNGEE. J was trimmed by 15 bases and V by 0 bases; bases with no gene match: 7. The CDR3 has 13 residues. DNA for the CDR3: TGTGCCAGCAGCGTAGGAGTAGGACTAGCGATGTTCTTC. Amino acid sequence: CASSVGVGLAMFF.

The chain couples TRBV5-1 to TRBJ1-2, with TRBD1 identical over 7 bases. This CDR3 spans 14 amino acids. The junction had 3 bases not matched to a gene; V was cut back by 1 base and J by 3 bases. Germline lookup yields CDR1 SGHRS and CDR2 YFSETQ. The chain's CDR3 is CASSLTGDDYGYTF. DNA for the CDR3: TGCGCCAGCAGCTTGACAGGGGATGACTATGGCTACACCTTC.

The gene calls are TRBV7-2 and TRBJ2-7, with D possibly matching TRBD1 (6 bases). V was shortened by 4 bases and J by 4 bases, with 17 bases between the two germline ends. Germline values: CDR1 SGHTA, CDR2 FQGNSA. The CDR3 spans 15 residues. CDR3: CASSWAPGQGYEQYF. DNA of the CDR3: TGTGCCAGCAGCTGGGCCCCGGGGCAGGGGTACGAGCAGTACTTC.

This chain connects TRBV3-1 (or the pseudogene TRBV3-2) to TRBJ1-2; no clear D gene. Germline V lookup: CDR1 LGHDT, CDR2 YNNKEL (reference sequence). The CDR3 covers 13 residues. With 1 base removed from V and 8 bases from J, the gap between germline ends came to 11 bases. The CDR3 nucleotides read TGTGCCAGCAGCCAAGGCAGGTTGGGCGGCTACACCTTC. Encoded protein: CASSQGRLGGYTF.